This is a list of T cell receptor beta chains from one sample in a study of T cell repertoires in cytomegalovirus infection. TCRdb reprocessed the reads with MiXCR, giving one entry per CDR3 protein. The sample yields approximately 260,000 distinct CDR3 sequences, roughly a fifth seen once. The antigens for these receptors are not known. Source: cultured PBMCs, taken from culture after CMV antigen stimulation. The source is a human donor in good health (CMV status not recorded). Some clones in this sample may be carry-over from other donors' samples. CDR3s include the opening cysteine and the closing phenylalanine or tryptophan. Fields, in order: clone size, D gene, J gene, V gene, CDR3 DNA, CDR3 protein. D genes are given only for firm matches. Size tells how often a clone was seen (once, few, many) or the class of an expanded clone, and some rows leave it out.

>few|NA|TRBJ2-4|TRBV20-1
TGCAGTGCTAGCGATCAGGGGGCCAAAAACATTCAGTACTTC
CSASDQGAKNIQYF
>NA|TRBD1|TRBJ2-3|TRBV9
TGTGCCAGCAGCGTCACAGGGGAGCCAAATACGCAGTATTTT
CASSVTGEPNTQYF
>few|TRBD2|TRBJ2-1|TRBV6-2/TRBV6-3
TGTGCCAGCAGACGACCAGCGGGGACCTACAATGAGCAGTTCTTC
CASRRPAGTYNEQFF
>NA|TRBD2|TRBJ2-5|TRBV2
TGTGCCAGCTTGCGGGAGTGGGGGTTGTCGGCCCAGTACTTC
CASLREWGLSAQYF
>NA|NA|TRBJ1-2|TRBV6-5
TGTGCCAGCAGTTACTCGGACACCTACTATGGCTACACCTTC
CASSYSDTYYGYTF
>many|NA|TRBJ1-4|TRBV7-6
TGTGCCAGCAGCTTGAGTAGGGTTAATGAAAAACTGTTTTTT
CASSLSRVNEKLFF
>NA|NA|TRBJ1-4|TRBV4-2
TGTGCCAGCAGCCAAAATCCACTGGAGGGGGGTAATGAAAAACTGTTTTTT
CASSQNPLEGGNEKLFF
>many|TRBD1|TRBJ1-1|TRBV7-2
TGTGCCAGCAGCTCGACAGGGCCCCTGAACACTGAAGCTTTCTTT
CASSSTGPLNTEAFF
>NA|TRBD1|TRBJ1-1|TRBV19
TGTGCCAGTAAAAAGGGACAGGCAATACACGAAGCTTTCTTT
CASKKGQAIHEAFF
>many|TRBD1|TRBJ1-2|TRBV7-2
TGTGCCAGCAGCTTTATCGACAGGGGCCCAGGCTATGGCTACACCTTC
CASSFIDRGPGYGYTF
>NA|NA|TRBJ2-7|TRBV4-2
TGTGCCAGCAGCCAAGAAGTCGGTTTCTACGAGCAGTACTTC
CASSQEVGFYEQYF
>NA|TRBD1|TRBJ1-5|TRBV10-3
TGTGCCACGTCCCGGGACAGGGATCAGCCCCAGCATTTT
CATSRDRDQPQHF
>few|NA|TRBJ2-1|TRBV12-3/TRBV12-4
TGTGCCAGCAGTTCCACGGGACTCACGGGGGATGAGCAGTTCTTC
CASSSTGLTGDEQFF
>NA|NA|TRBJ1-2|TRBV6-5
TGTGCCAGCAGTCGCCTCGCGGGACAAGATGGCTACACCTTC
CASSRLAGQDGYTF
>NA|TRBD1|TRBJ2-2|TRBV9
TGTGCCAGCAGCGGCCGGGACAGGGAAGGCACCGGGGAGCTGTTTTTT
CASSGRDREGTGELFF
>NA|TRBD1|TRBJ1-5|TRBV24-1
TGTGCCACCAGTGTTTACCAGGGGGGTCAGCCCCAGCATTTT
CATSVYQGGQPQHF
>many|TRBD2|TRBJ2-2|TRBV7-2
TGTGCCAGCAGCATGCGACTAGCGGGCAGCACCGGGGAGCTGTTTTTT
CASSMRLAGSTGELFF
>few|TRBD1|TRBJ1-2|TRBV7-2
TGTGCCAGCAGCCCCAGGACAGGGAGGTATGGCTACACCTTC
CASSPRTGRYGYTF
>NA|TRBD2|TRBJ2-7|TRBV30
TGTGCCTGGGGGAAAGCGGGAGGGCCGTTCTACGAGCAGTACTTC
CAWGKAGGPFYEQYF